This TCR beta chain stems from a study of CD4 T cells in relation to SARS-CoV-2 and coronaviruses. At the level of the study: Median patient age was around 42 years, spanning 21 to 72 years. Study conclusions and caveats: Monoreactive clones expanded significantly more to SARS-CoV-2 than crossreactive clones did. Each donor contributed either pre-pandemic or post-infection samples, not both.

About this clone: The antigen remains undetermined.

V was clipped by 2 bases and J by 9 bases, with 11 bases between them. CDR3 length: 14 residues. From germline, CDR1 is MNHNS and CDR2 SASEGT. Sequenced by immunoSEQ multiplex PCR; TCRdb stores in-frame clones only, minus some. The sample consists of about 36,000 clones, approximately 80% of them appearing once. This chain uses TRBV6-1 with TRBJ1-6; D gene unclear. The source of this sequence is an adult with COVID-19. The sequencing sample was made of naive CD4+ T cells from PBMCs, cultured in vitro. The subset was: naive CD4+ T cells isolated by negative enrichment. CDR3 protein: CASSELWPASPLHF. DNA of the CDR3: TGTGCCAGCAGTGAATTGTGGCCGGCTTCACCCCTCCACTTT.